A selection of T cell receptor beta chains follows, all from one sample in a study of T cell changes during pregnancy in multiple sclerosis. Method: immunoSEQ multiplex PCR; TCRdb's copy keeps in-frame clones and lacks some. The repertoire holds around 96,000 clones, roughly 93% seen once, with 2% to 2.5% in the top ten. The specimen was peripheral blood, collected in the third trimester of pregnancy. These receptors all come from a female donor with multiple sclerosis, enrolled in a pregnancy study. Both conserved end residues are part of each CDR3. Each record gives: D gene, V gene, clone size, J gene, CDR3 protein, CDR3 DNA. The D gene is left open where the match is weak. Clone size is given for some rows only: seen once, a few or many times, or a class if the clone is expanded.

d_call: .; v_call: TRBV25-1; clone_size: .; j_call: TRBJ1-1; cdr3_aa: CASSDAVAVAEAFF; cdr3_nt: TGTGCCAGCAGTGATGCGGTGGCCGTGGCTGAAGCTTTCTTT
d_call: TRBD1; v_call: TRBV5-5; clone_size: few; j_call: TRBJ1-1; cdr3_aa: CASSLQGANTEAFF; cdr3_nt: TGTGCCAGCAGCCTCCAGGGGGCGAACACTGAAGCTTTCTTT
d_call: TRBD1; v_call: TRBV28; clone_size: .; j_call: TRBJ1-2; cdr3_aa: CASSLDRGYDTF; cdr3_nt: TGTGCCAGCAGCCTGGACAGGGGTTACGACACCTTC
d_call: .; v_call: TRBV28; clone_size: .; j_call: TRBJ2-3; cdr3_aa: CASSLPLARTDTQYF; cdr3_nt: TGTGCCAGCAGTTTACCACTAGCCCGCACAGATACGCAGTATTTT
d_call: .; v_call: TRBV7-2; clone_size: .; j_call: TRBJ2-7; cdr3_aa: CASSFSARPYEQYF; cdr3_nt: TGTGCCAGCAGCTTTTCCGCTAGACCTTACGAGCAGTACTTC
d_call: TRBD2; v_call: TRBV27; clone_size: .; j_call: TRBJ2-3; cdr3_aa: CASSFSSGRAGGTDTQYF; cdr3_nt: TGTGCCAGCAGTTTTTCTAGCGGGAGGGCGGGAGGCACAGATACGCAGTATTTT
d_call: TRBD2; v_call: TRBV27; clone_size: .; j_call: TRBJ2-7; cdr3_aa: CASSLGLAREQYF; cdr3_nt: TGTGCCAGCAGTCTTGGACTAGCGAGGGAGCAGTACTTC
d_call: TRBD1; v_call: TRBV28; clone_size: .; j_call: TRBJ1-1; cdr3_aa: CASSLPWRGPEAFF; cdr3_nt: TGTGCCAGCAGTCTTCCCTGGAGGGGGCCCGAAGCTTTCTTT
d_call: TRBD1; v_call: TRBV28; clone_size: .; j_call: TRBJ1-5; cdr3_aa: CASSSGTGQNQPQHF; cdr3_nt: TGTGCCAGCAGTTCCGGGACAGGGCAAAATCAGCCCCAGCATTTT
d_call: TRBD1; v_call: TRBV2; clone_size: .; j_call: TRBJ1-4; cdr3_aa: CASSVRTGDEKLFF; cdr3_nt: TGTGCCAGCAGTGTCCGGACAGGGGATGAAAAACTGTTTTTT
d_call: TRBD1; v_call: TRBV19; clone_size: .; j_call: TRBJ2-1; cdr3_aa: CASSTGTGPYNEQFF; cdr3_nt: TGTGCCAGTAGTACCGGGACAGGGCCCTACAATGAGCAGTTCTTC
d_call: .; v_call: TRBV7-2; clone_size: once; j_call: TRBJ1-2; cdr3_aa: CASSPLAGARGYTF; cdr3_nt: TGTGCCAGCAGCCCCCTGGCGGGGGCTAGGGGCTACACCTTC
d_call: TRBD1; v_call: TRBV10-3; clone_size: .; j_call: TRBJ1-2; cdr3_aa: CAITNGQGLNYGYTF; cdr3_nt: TGTGCCATCACTAATGGACAGGGCCTAAACTATGGCTACACCTTC
d_call: .; v_call: TRBV21-1; clone_size: .; j_call: TRBJ2-3; cdr3_aa: CASSKAGISGLGKDTQYF; cdr3_nt: TGTGCCAGCAGCAAAGCCGGAATTAGCGGTTTGGGGAAAGATACGCAGTATTTT
d_call: .; v_call: TRBV5-4; clone_size: .; j_call: TRBJ2-2; cdr3_aa: CASSWERANTGELFF; cdr3_nt: TGTGCCAGCAGCTGGGAGCGGGCGAACACCGGGGAGCTGTTTTTT
d_call: .; v_call: TRBV11-3; clone_size: .; j_call: TRBJ1-1; cdr3_aa: CASSLSGTEAFF; cdr3_nt: TGTGCCAGCAGCTTATCGGGCACTGAAGCTTTCTTT
d_call: TRBD2; v_call: TRBV2; clone_size: .; j_call: TRBJ2-1; cdr3_aa: CASKTSGFNEQFF; cdr3_nt: TGTGCCAGCAAGACTAGCGGGTTCAATGAGCAGTTCTTC
d_call: TRBD2; v_call: TRBV29-1; clone_size: .; j_call: TRBJ2-5; cdr3_aa: CSVRGTSKDETQYF; cdr3_nt: TGCAGCGTTCGAGGGACTAGTAAGGACGAGACCCAGTACTTC
d_call: TRBD1; v_call: TRBV7-6; clone_size: .; j_call: TRBJ1-2; cdr3_aa: CASSLAPLPGGEYDGYTF; cdr3_nt: TGTGCCAGCAGCTTAGCGCCCCTCCCAGGGGGTGAATATGATGGCTACACCTTC
d_call: TRBD1; v_call: TRBV15; clone_size: once; j_call: TRBJ2-7; cdr3_aa: CATSRGTGDEQYF; cdr3_nt: TGTGCCACCAGCAGAGGGACAGGGGACGAGCAGTACTTC
d_call: TRBD2; v_call: TRBV6-1; clone_size: .; j_call: TRBJ2-1; cdr3_aa: CASSTLAGGSYEQFF; cdr3_nt: TGTGCCAGCAGTACCCTAGCGGGAGGGTCCTATGAGCAGTTCTTC
d_call: .; v_call: TRBV19; clone_size: .; j_call: TRBJ1-5; cdr3_aa: CASSIQGSNQPQHF; cdr3_nt: TGTGCCAGTAGTATACAGGGAAGCAATCAGCCCCAGCATTTT
d_call: TRBD2; v_call: TRBV7-9; clone_size: .; j_call: TRBJ2-3; cdr3_aa: CASSLVPGRDDTQYF; cdr3_nt: TGTGCCAGCAGCTTAGTTCCAGGGAGGGACGATACGCAGTATTTT
d_call: .; v_call: TRBV2; clone_size: .; j_call: TRBJ2-7; cdr3_aa: CASRDSLSKQYF; cdr3_nt: TGTGCCAGCCGGGACTCCCTCTCGAAGCAGTACTTC
d_call: .; v_call: TRBV19; clone_size: .; j_call: TRBJ2-5; cdr3_aa: CASSAGQQVSETQYF; cdr3_nt: TGTGCCAGTAGTGCCGGACAGCAGGTTTCAGAGACCCAGTACTTC
d_call: .; v_call: TRBV11-2; clone_size: .; j_call: TRBJ2-7; cdr3_aa: CASSLRGGYEQYF; cdr3_nt: TGTGCCAGCAGCTTACGGGGAGGCTACGAGCAGTACTTC
d_call: TRBD1; v_call: TRBV7-9; clone_size: .; j_call: TRBJ2-3; cdr3_aa: CASSLESTGWADTQYF; cdr3_nt: TGTGCCAGCAGCTTGGAATCGACAGGGTGGGCAGATACGCAGTATTTT
d_call: .; v_call: TRBV28; clone_size: .; j_call: TRBJ2-5; cdr3_aa: CASIPSGKGETQYF; cdr3_nt: TGTGCCAGCATTCCCTCCGGGAAAGGGGAGACCCAGTACTTC
d_call: .; v_call: TRBV29-1; clone_size: few; j_call: TRBJ1-1; cdr3_aa: CSVELRGSGEAFF; cdr3_nt: TGCAGCGTTGAACTTCGGGGGTCGGGGGAAGCTTTCTTT
d_call: .; v_call: TRBV10-3; clone_size: .; j_call: TRBJ1-5; cdr3_aa: CAISERGFGQPQHF; cdr3_nt: TGTGCCATCAGTGAACGGGGTTTTGGTCAGCCCCAGCATTTT
d_call: .; v_call: TRBV30; clone_size: .; j_call: TRBJ2-1; cdr3_aa: CAWRKGTDEQFF; cdr3_nt: TGTGCCTGGAGGAAAGGGACTGATGAGCAGTTCTTC